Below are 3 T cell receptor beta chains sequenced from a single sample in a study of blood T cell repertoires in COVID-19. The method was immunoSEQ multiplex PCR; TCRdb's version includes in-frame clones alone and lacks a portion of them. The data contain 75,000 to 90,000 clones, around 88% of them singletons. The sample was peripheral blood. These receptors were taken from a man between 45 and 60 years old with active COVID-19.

For the CDR3, the DNA is TGTGCCAGCAATACCGAGGCGGATCAGCCCCAGCATTTT. As protein: CASNTEADQPQHF. This chain connects TRBV2 to TRBJ1-5; D not resolved. Germline V CDR1 and CDR2: SNHLY, FYNNEI. The V and J ends lost 7 bases and 5 bases respectively, with 12 bases between them. This CDR3 is built from 13 residues.

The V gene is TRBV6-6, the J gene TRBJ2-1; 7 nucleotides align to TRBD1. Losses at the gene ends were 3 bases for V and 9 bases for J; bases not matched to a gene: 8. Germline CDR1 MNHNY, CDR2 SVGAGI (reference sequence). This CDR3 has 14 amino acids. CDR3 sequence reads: CASSYGTAGFEQFF. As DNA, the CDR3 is TGTGCCAGCAGTTATGGGACAGCCGGATTTGAGCAGTTCTTC.

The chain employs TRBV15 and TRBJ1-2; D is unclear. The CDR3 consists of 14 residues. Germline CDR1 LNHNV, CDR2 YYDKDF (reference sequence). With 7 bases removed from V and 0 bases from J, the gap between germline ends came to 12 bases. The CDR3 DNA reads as TGTGCCACCAACCGGGATTTGGCTAACTATGGCTACACCTTC. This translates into CATNRDLANYGYTF.